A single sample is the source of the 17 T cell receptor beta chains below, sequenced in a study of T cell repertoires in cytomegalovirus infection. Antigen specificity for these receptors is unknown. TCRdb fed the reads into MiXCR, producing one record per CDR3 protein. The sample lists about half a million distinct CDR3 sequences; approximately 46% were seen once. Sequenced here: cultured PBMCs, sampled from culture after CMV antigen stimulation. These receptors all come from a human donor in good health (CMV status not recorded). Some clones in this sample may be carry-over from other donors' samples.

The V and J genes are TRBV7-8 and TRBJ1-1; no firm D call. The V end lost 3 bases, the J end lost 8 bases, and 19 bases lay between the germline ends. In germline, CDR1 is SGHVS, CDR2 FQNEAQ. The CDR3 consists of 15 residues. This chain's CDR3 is CASSFSPGIRGEAFF. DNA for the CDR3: TGTGCCAGCAGCTTCTCCCCGGGCATCCGGGGAGAAGCTTTCTTT.

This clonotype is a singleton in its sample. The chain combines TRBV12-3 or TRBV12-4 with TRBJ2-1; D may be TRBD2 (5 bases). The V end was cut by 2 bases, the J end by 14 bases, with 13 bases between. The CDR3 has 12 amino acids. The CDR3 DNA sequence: TGTGCCAGCAGTTTAATCGGGGTGGGAAAGTTCTTC. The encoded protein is CASSLIGVGKFF.

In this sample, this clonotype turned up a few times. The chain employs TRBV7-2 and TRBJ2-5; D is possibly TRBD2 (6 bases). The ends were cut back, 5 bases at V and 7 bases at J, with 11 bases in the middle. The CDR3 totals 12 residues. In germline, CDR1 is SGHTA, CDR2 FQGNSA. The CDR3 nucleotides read TGTGCCAGCAGCCCACAAGCGGGGACCCAGTACTTC. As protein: CASSPQAGTQYF.

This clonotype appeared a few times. This CDR3 reads CASSYSRGRGELFF. For the CDR3, the DNA is TGTGCCAGCAGTTACTCGAGGGGGCGAGGGGAGCTGTTTTTT. V gene TRBV6-5 combines with J gene TRBJ2-2; 7 bases are a match to TRBD1. Germline CDR1 and CDR2: MNHEY and SVGAGI. V lost 0 bases to trimming and J lost 8 bases; unmatched junction nucleotides: 3. The length of the CDR3 is 14 residues.

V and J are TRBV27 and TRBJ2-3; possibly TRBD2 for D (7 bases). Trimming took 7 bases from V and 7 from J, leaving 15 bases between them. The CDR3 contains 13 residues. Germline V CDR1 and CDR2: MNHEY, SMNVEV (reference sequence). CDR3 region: CASIGGGGYTQYF. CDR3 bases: TGTGCCAGCATCGGCGGGGGCGGATATACGCAGTATTTT.

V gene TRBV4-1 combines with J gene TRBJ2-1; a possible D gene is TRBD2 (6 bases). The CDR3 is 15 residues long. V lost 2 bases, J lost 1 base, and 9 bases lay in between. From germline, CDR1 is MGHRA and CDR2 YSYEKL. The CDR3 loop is CASSQTSTSYNEQFF. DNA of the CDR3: TGCGCCAGCAGCCAAACTAGCACATCCTACAATGAGCAGTTCTTC.

The CDR3 sequence: CASTGGNQPQHF. CDR3 DNA sequence: TGCGCCAGCACAGGGGGCAATCAGCCCCAGCATTTT. V is TRBV10-2 and J is TRBJ1-5; D may be TRBD1 (6 bases). V was pared by 7 bases and J by 2 bases, with 6 bases between. There are 12 residues in the CDR3. CDR1 and CDR2 from the germline V gene are WSHSY and SAAADI.

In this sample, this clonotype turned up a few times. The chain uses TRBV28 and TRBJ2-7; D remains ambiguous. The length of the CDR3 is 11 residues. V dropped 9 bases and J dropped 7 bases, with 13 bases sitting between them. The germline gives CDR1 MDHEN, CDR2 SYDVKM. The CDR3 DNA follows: TGTGCCAGTACCTCCTGGGGTGAGCAGTACTTC. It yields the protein CASTSWGEQYF.

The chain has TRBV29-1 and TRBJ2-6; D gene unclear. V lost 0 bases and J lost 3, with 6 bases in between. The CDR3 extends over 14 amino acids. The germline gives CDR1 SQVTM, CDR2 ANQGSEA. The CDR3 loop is CSVEDPLGANVLTF. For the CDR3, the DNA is TGCAGCGTTGAAGATCCACTTGGGGCCAACGTCCTGACTTTC.

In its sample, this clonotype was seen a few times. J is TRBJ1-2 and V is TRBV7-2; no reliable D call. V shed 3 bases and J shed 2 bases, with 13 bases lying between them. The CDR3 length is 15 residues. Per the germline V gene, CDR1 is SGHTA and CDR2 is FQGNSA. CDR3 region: CASSLTKRVNYGYTF. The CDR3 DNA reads TGTGCCAGCAGCTTGACGAAGCGGGTCAACTATGGCTACACCTTC.

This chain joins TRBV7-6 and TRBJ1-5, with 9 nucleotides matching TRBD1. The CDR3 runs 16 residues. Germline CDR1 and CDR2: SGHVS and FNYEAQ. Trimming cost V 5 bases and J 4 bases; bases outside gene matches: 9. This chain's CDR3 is CASSTSDRGENQPQHF. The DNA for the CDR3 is TGTGCCAGCAGCACCTCGGACAGGGGCGAAAATCAGCCCCAGCATTTT.

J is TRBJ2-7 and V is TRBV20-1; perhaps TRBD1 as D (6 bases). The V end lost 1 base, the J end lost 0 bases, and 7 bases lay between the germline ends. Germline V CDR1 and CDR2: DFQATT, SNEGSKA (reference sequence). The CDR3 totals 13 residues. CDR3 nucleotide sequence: TGCAGTGCTAGAGCCAGGGGCTCCTACGAGCAGTACTTC. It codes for CSARARGSYEQYF.

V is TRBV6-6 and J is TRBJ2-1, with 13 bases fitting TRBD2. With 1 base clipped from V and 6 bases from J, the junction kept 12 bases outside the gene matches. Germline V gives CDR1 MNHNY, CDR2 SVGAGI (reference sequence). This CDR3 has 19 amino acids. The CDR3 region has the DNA TGTGCCAGCAGTTACTTTTCTCCTCGGACTAGCGGGAGAGTCAATGAGCAGTTCTTC. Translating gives CASSYFSPRTSGRVNEQFF.

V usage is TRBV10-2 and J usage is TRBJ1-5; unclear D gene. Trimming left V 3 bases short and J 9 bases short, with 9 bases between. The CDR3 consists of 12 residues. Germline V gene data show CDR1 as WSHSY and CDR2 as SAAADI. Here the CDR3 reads CASSDLDRPQHF. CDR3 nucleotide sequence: TGCGCCAGCAGTGACCTGGATAGGCCCCAGCATTTT.

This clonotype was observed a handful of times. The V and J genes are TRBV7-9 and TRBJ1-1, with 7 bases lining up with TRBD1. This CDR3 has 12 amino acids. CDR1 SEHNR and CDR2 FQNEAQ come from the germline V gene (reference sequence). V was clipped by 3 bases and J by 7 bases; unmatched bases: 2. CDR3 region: CASSLTGHEAFF. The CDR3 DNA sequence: TGTGCCAGCAGCTTGACAGGGCATGAAGCTTTCTTT.

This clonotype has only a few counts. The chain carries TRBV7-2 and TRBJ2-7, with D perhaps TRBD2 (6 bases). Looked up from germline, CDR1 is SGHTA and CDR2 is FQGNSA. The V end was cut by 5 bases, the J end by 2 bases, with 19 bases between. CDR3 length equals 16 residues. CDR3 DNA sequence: TGTGCCAGCAGCCGCCAGGTGGGACTGGTGACCTACGAGCAGTACTTC. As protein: CASSRQVGLVTYEQYF.

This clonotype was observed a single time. CDR3 sequence reads: CASSPLLQGTRQFF. The CDR3, as DNA: TGTGCCAGCAGCCCCCTCCTGCAGGGCACCCGGCAGTTCTTC. The gene calls are TRBV7-8 and TRBJ2-1; tentative D call: TRBD1 (5 bases). CDR1 and CDR2 (germline): SGHVS, FQNEAQ. The CDR3 is 14 residues long. V lost 5 bases, J lost 12 bases, and 20 bases lay in between.